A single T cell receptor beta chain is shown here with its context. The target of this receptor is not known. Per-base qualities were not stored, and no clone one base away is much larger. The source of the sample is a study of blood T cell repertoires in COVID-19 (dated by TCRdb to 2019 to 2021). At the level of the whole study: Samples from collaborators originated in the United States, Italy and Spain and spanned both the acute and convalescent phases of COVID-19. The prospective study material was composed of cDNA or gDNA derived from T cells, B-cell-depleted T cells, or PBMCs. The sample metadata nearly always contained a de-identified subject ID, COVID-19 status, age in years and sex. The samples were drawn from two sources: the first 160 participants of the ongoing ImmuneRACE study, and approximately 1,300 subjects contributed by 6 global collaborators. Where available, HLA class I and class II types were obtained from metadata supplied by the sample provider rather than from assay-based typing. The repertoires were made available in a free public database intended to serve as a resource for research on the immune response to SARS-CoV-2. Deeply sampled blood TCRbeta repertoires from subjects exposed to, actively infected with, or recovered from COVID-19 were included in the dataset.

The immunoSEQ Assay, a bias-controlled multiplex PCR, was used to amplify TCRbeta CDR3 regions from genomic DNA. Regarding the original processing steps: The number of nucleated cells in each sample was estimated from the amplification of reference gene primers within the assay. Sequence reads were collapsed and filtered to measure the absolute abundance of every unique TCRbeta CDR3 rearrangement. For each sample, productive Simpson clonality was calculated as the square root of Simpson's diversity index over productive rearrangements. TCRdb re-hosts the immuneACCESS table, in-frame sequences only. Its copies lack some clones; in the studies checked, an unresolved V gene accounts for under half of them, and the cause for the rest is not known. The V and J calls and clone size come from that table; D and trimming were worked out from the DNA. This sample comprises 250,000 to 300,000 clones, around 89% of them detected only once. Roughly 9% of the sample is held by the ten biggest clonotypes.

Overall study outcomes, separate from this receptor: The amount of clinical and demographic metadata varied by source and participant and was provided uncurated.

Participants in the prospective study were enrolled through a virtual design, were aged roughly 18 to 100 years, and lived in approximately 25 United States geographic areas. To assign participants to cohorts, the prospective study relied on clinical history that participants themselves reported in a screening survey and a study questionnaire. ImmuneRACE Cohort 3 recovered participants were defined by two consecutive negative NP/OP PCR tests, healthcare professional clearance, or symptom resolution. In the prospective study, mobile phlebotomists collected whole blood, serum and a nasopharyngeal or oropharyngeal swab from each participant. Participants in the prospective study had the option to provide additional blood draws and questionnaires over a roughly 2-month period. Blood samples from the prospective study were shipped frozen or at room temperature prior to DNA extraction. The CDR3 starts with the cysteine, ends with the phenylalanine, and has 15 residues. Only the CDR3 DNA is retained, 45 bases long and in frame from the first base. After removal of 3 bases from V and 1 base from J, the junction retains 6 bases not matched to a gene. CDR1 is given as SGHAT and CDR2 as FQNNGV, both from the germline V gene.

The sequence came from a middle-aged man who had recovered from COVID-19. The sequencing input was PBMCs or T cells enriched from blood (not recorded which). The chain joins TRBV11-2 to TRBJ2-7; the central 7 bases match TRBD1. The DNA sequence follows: TGTGCCAGCAGCTTTGGACAGGCGGAATCCTACGAGCAGTACTTC. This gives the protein CASSFGQAESYEQYF.